This T cell receptor beta chain was captured in a study of cytomegalovirus exposure and HLA in healthy donors. PCR primers comprised 60 Vbeta and 13 Jbeta primers. Repertoires were generated with immunoSEQ multiplex PCR, while TCRdb's copy carries only in-frame clones and drops some. Of 100,000 to 150,000 clones detected, around 77% appear once; the ten largest clones hold 15% to 20%. CDR3 length: 15 residues. Looked up from germline, CDR1 is KGHSY and CDR2 is FQNENV. V lost 0 bases and J lost 4, with 10 bases in between. Sequencing was done on a sample of PBMCs. The sequence came from a man between 50 and 59 years old in good health and CMV-seropositive. This sequence joins TRBV16 and TRBJ1-5, with D maybe TRBD1 (6 bases). The chain's CDR3 is CASSQSAGANQPQHF. DNA of the CDR3: TGTGCCAGCAGCCAATCGGCAGGGGCAAATCAGCCCCAGCATTTT.